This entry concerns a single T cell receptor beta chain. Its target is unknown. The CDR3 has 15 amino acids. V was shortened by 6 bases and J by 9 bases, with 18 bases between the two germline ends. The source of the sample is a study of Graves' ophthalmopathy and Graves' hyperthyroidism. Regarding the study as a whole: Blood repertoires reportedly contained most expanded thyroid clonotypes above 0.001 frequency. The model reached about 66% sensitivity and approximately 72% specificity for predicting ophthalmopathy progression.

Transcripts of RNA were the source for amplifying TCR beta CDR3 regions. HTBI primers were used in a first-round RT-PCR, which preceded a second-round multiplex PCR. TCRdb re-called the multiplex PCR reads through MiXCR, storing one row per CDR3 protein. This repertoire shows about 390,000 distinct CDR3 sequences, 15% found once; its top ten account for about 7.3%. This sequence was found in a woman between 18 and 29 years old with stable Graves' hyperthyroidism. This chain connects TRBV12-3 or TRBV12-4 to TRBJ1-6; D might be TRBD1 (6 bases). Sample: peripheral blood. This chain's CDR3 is CASRIGQNAPSPLHF. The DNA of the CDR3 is TGTGCCAGCAGAATAGGACAGAACGCCCCTTCACCCCTCCACTTT.